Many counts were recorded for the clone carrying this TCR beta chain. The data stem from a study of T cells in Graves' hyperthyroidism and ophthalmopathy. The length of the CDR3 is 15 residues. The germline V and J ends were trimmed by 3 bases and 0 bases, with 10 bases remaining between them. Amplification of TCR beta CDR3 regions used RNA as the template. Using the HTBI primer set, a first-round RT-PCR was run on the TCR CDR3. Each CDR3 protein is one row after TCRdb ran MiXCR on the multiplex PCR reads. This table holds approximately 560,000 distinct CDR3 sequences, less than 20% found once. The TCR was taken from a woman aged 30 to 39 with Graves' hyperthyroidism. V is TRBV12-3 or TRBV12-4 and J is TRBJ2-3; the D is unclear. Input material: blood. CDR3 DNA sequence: TGTGCCAGCAGTTTTGCCTATCCTAGCACAGATACGCAGTATTTT. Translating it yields CASSFAYPSTDTQYF.